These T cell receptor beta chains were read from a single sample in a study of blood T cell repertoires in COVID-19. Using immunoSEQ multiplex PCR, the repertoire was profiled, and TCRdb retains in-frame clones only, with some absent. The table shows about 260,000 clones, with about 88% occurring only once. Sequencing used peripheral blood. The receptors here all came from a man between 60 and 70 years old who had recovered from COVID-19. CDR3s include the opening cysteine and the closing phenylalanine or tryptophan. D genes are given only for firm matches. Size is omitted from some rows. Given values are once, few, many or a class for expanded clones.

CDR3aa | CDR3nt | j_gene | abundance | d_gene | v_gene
CASSLRGLPYQETQYF | TGCGCCAGCAGCTTGAGAGGGCTCCCTTACCAAGAGACCCAGTACTTC | TRBJ2-5 | NA | NA | TRBV5-1
CASSLTSGQGDEKLFF | TGTGCCAGCAGCCTCACGTCGGGACAGGGGGACGAAAAACTGTTTTTT | TRBJ1-4 | few | TRBD1 | TRBV4-2
CASSWGLSSGNTIYF | TGTGCCAGCAGCTGGGGACTCAGCTCTGGAAACACCATATATTTT | TRBJ1-3 | few | NA | TRBV7-9
CASSEALGDTRFGRELFF | TGTGCCAGCAGTGAAGCACTGGGCGACACCAGATTTGGCAGGGAGCTGTTTTTT | TRBJ2-2 | NA | NA | TRBV6-1
CASSQGVKETQYF | TGTGCCAGCAGCCAGGGGGTGAAAGAGACCCAGTACTTC | TRBJ2-5 | NA | TRBD1 | TRBV9
CASSTDTTSNTEAFF | TGTGCCAGTAGTACGGACACAACCTCGAACACTGAAGCTTTCTTT | TRBJ1-1 | NA | NA | TRBV19
CASSYGQGLEQYF | TGTGCCAGCAGTTATGGACAGGGACTCGAGCAGTACTTC | TRBJ2-7 | NA | TRBD1 | TRBV6-5
CASSQDPTPGLVNTEAFF | TGTGCCAGCAGCCAAGATCCAACCCCCGGACTGGTAAACACTGAAGCTTTCTTT | TRBJ1-1 | NA | NA | TRBV4-2
CASSDSRGGTDTQYF | TGTGCCAGCAGTGACTCGCGGGGGGGCACAGATACGCAGTATTTT | TRBJ2-3 | NA | TRBD2 | TRBV6-4
CASSGTATGEQYF | TGCGCCAGCAGCGGCACCGCGACAGGGGAGCAGTACTTC | TRBJ2-7 | NA | TRBD1 | TRBV5-1
CASSLSSSAEQFF | TGTGCCAGCAGCTTAAGCAGCAGCGCTGAGCAGTTCTTC | TRBJ2-1 | NA | NA | TRBV7-3
CASSPRGGYGYTF | TGTGCCAGCAGCCCGCGGGGGGGCTATGGCTACACCTTC | TRBJ1-2 | hyperexpanded | NA | TRBV7-9
CASAAARTGNTEAFF | TGTGCCAGCGCCGCCGCACGGACAGGGAACACTGAAGCTTTCTTT | TRBJ1-1 | NA | TRBD1 | TRBV6-5
CASSFSGGTYEQYF | TGTGCCAGCAGCTTCAGCGGGGGGACCTACGAGCAGTACTTC | TRBJ2-7 | NA | TRBD2 | TRBV7-3
CASSPQDRRFTEAFF | TGTGCCAGCTCACCACAGGACAGGCGGTTCACTGAAGCTTTCTTT | TRBJ1-1 | NA | TRBD1 | TRBV18
CASRGTRGPLYGYTF | TGTGCCAGCAGGGGGACCAGGGGGCCCCTCTATGGCTACACCTTC | TRBJ1-2 | NA | TRBD1 | TRBV6-4
CASSPEGQVVGRFRSGANVLTF | TGCGCCAGCAGCCCGGAAGGCCAGGTCGTAGGTAGGTTTAGATCTGGGGCCAACGTCCTGACTTTC | TRBJ2-6 | NA | NA | TRBV5-1
CASSVTRSSTDTQYF | TGTGCCAGCAGTGTGACTAGGTCTAGCACAGATACGCAGTATTTT | TRBJ2-3 | NA | NA | TRBV6-4
CASSLVGTGVAEQYF | TGTGCCAGCAGCTTAGTAGGGACAGGGGTCGCCGAGCAGTACTTC | TRBJ2-7 | NA | TRBD1 | TRBV7-2
CASSWDRGSNSPLHF | TGTGCCAGTAGTTGGGACAGGGGATCTAATTCACCCCTCCACTTT | TRBJ1-6 | few | TRBD1 | TRBV19
CASSLASGGTSYNEQFF | TGTGCCAGCAGCTTAGCTAGCGGGGGGACATCCTACAATGAGCAGTTCTTC | TRBJ2-1 | NA | TRBD2 | TRBV7-2
CASRETAYSSYNSPLHF | TGTGCCAGTAGAGAAACAGCTTACAGCTCCTATAATTCACCCCTCCACTTT | TRBJ1-6 | few | NA | TRBV19
CASSLRGGSPGDEQFF | TGTGCCAGCAGCTTAAGAGGCGGGTCTCCGGGAGATGAGCAGTTCTTC | TRBJ2-1 | NA | NA | TRBV11-1
CASRLAGANEQYF | TGTGCCAGCAGGCTAGCGGGGGCCAACGAGCAGTACTTC | TRBJ2-7 | NA | TRBD2 | TRBV12-3/TRBV12-4
CASSPDRGDEQYF | TGTGCCAGCAGTCCGGACAGGGGCGACGAGCAGTACTTC | TRBJ2-7 | NA | TRBD1 | TRBV27
CATSRDREYQETQYF | TGTGCCACCAGCAGAGATCGGGAATACCAAGAGACCCAGTACTTC | TRBJ2-5 | NA | NA | TRBV15
CASSAPKRTVSYEQYF | TGTGCCAGCAGCGCTCCTAAGAGGACAGTCTCCTACGAGCAGTACTTC | TRBJ2-7 | once | NA | TRBV11-3
CAWSVSPLAGKYSTNEKLFF | TGTGCCTGGAGTGTTTCCCCACTTGCAGGGAAATATTCAACTAATGAAAAACTGTTTTTT | TRBJ1-4 | NA | NA | TRBV30
CASSQVKGDRAYGYTF | TGTGCCAGCAGCCAAGTTAAGGGGGATCGGGCTTATGGCTACACCTTC | TRBJ1-2 | NA | NA | TRBV3-1/TRBV3-2
CASSLGGDSIYGYTF | TGTGCCAGCAGCCTAGGAGGCGACAGCATCTATGGCTACACCTTC | TRBJ1-2 | NA | NA | TRBV11-2
CASNHAGRGQETQYF | TGTGCCAGCAATCACGCGGGGCGGGGACAAGAGACCCAGTACTTC | TRBJ2-5 | NA | NA | TRBV7-2